Listed here are 17 T cell receptor beta chains from one sample, sequenced in a study of STAT5B mutations in CD4+ large granular lymphocyte leukemia. Method: immunoSEQ multiplex PCR; TCRdb's copy keeps in-frame clones and lacks some. The data contain roughly 40,000 clones, roughly 80% of them singletons. Sequences were obtained from CD4+ T cells from blood buffy coats. These receptors all come from a human donor in good health.

This chain connects TRBV30 to TRBJ2-1, with D unclear. The ends were cut back, 0 bases at V and 5 bases at J, with 26 bases in the middle. The germline V gene has CDR1 GTSNPN and CDR2 SVGIG (reference sequence). This CDR3 is built from 19 residues. Written as DNA, the CDR3 is TGTGCCTGGAGTGTGGTCGGCAGGACCGCGGTTCCTAAGCACAATGAGCAGTTCTTC. This translates into CAWSVVGRTAVPKHNEQFF.

By proportion, this clone is medium-sized. The chain links TRBV4-2 to TRBJ2-7; perhaps TRBD1 as D (6 bases). Deletions cut 0 bases from V and 3 bases from J, with 12 bases between. CDR1 is LGHNA, CDR2 YNFKEQ, per germline. The CDR3 has 15 residues. The CDR3 coding sequence is TGTGCCAGCAGCCAAGATAATACAGGGAGCTACGAGCAGTACTTC. It yields the protein CASSQDNTGSYEQYF.

On this clone: Sequence at one end of the junction differs from germline and may be a read error. The chain has TRBV19 and TRBJ2-2; TRBD1 agrees at 9 bases. Germline CDR1 is LNHDA and CDR2 is SQIVND (reference sequence). This CDR3 has 15 residues. In nucleotides, the CDR3 is TGTGCCAGTATCCGCGGACAGGGGAACCCCGGGGAGCTGTTTTTT. It encodes CASIRGQGNPGELFF.

This clone was observed a single time. This chain links TRBV7-6 with TRBJ2-1; 9 bases line up with TRBD2. Germline V gene sequence: CDR1 SGHVS, CDR2 FNYEAQ. The CDR3 length is 16 residues. Losses at the gene ends were 3 bases for V and 4 bases for J; bases not matched to a gene: 7. Here the CDR3 reads CASSFPGLATYNEQFF. CDR3 DNA: TGTGCCAGCAGCTTTCCCGGACTAGCGACATACAATGAGCAGTTCTTC.

The chain employs TRBV15 and TRBJ2-5, with 7 positions matching TRBD2. The CDR3 contains 14 residues. Germline V gene data show CDR1 as LNHNV and CDR2 as YYDKDF (reference sequence). V dropped 0 bases and J dropped 4; count of bases not matched to a gene: 2. The CDR3 nucleotides read TGTGCCACCAGCAGAGATATAGCGGGAGAGACCCAGTACTTC. Protein product: CATSRDIAGETQYF. The variable domain in full, completed from reference TRBV15 and TRBJ2-5, reads DAMVIQNPRYQVTQFGKPVTLSCSQTLNHNVMYWYQQKSSQAPKLLFHYYDKDFNNEADTPDNFQSRRPNTSFCFLDIRSPGLGDTAMYLCATSRDIAGETQYFGPGTRLLVL.

This sequence joins TRBV29-1 and TRBJ2-7; no reliable D call. V was trimmed by 0 bases and J by 4 bases, leaving 7 bases between them. Per germline, CDR1 SQVTM and CDR2 ANQGSEA. CDR3 length: 12 residues. CDR3 coding DNA: TGCAGCGTTGAAGATCCATTTTACGAGCAGTACTTC. Translating gives CSVEDPFYEQYF.

The chain combines TRBV27 with TRBJ1-2, with a tentative D call TRBD1 (5 bases). The CDR3 spans 13 residues. Deletions cut 5 bases from V and 6 bases from J, with 13 bases between. Germline loops: CDR1 MNHEY, CDR2 SMNVEV (reference sequence). The CDR3 is CASSGAGLDGYTF. Written as DNA, the CDR3 is TGTGCCAGCAGTGGAGCAGGGTTAGATGGCTACACCTTC.

The rearrangement uses TRBV27 and TRBJ1-5, with D unresolved. From germline, CDR1 is MNHEY and CDR2 SMNVEV (reference sequence). The V end was cut by 3 bases, the J end by 2 bases, with 11 bases between. The CDR3 spans 15 residues. CDR3 residues: CASSFGSVGNQPQHF. CDR3 nucleotides: TGTGCCAGCAGTTTTGGGTCTGTTGGCAATCAGCCCCAGCATTTT.

This clone was found once. The chain couples TRBV19 to TRBJ1-1; no reliable D call. The CDR3 is made up of 14 amino acids. CDR1 is LNHDA, CDR2 SQIVND, per germline (reference sequence). V was cut by 9 bases and J by 1 base, with 15 bases left in between. CDR3 in amino acids: CASNPGRENTEAFF. CDR3 in DNA: TGTGCCAGCAATCCGGGCAGAGAGAACACTGAAGCTTTCTTT.

The V and J genes are TRBV5-6 and TRBJ2-7; TRBD2 agrees at 12 bases. The CDR3 loop spans 14 amino acids. The V gene's germline CDR1 is SGHDT and CDR2 YYEEEE. V dropped 2 bases and J dropped 3; count of bases not matched to a gene: 0. CDR3 residues: CASSLLAGGYEQYF. DNA for the CDR3: TGTGCCAGCAGCTTACTAGCGGGAGGCTACGAGCAGTACTTC.

This rearrangement joins TRBV12-5 to TRBJ2-1; D is ambiguous. The CDR3 is made up of 11 amino acids. V was pared by 5 bases and J by 2 bases, with 1 base between. Germline V gene data show CDR1 as LGHNT and CDR2 as FRNRAP. The CDR3 is CASGPYNEQFF. In DNA form, the CDR3 reads TGTGCTAGTGGTCCCTACAATGAGCAGTTCTTC.

The genes are TRBV11-3 and TRBJ2-7; unclear D gene. Germline CDR1 SGHNT, CDR2 YENEEA. Trimming took 5 bases from V and 6 from J, leaving 17 bases between them. The CDR3 spans 14 residues. CDR3: CASSVSPSAGEQYF. CDR3 coding DNA: TGTGCCAGCAGCGTGAGCCCCAGCGCTGGCGAGCAGTACTTC.

The chain employs TRBV6-5 and TRBJ1-2, with D perhaps matching TRBD1 (5 bases). Germline V lookup: CDR1 MNHEY, CDR2 SVGAGI. Between the trimmed V and J ends, which lost 6 bases and 4 bases, there was a span of 15 bases. This CDR3 spans 14 amino acids. For the CDR3, the DNA is TGTGCCAGCAGAAAGACAGTAAACCTCTATGGCTACACCTTC. Protein product: CASRKTVNLYGYTF.

This clone was detected only a few times. The chain is built from TRBV7-3 and TRBJ2-3; unclear D gene. Germline V gene lookup returns CDR1 SGHTA and CDR2 FQGTGA. Between the trimmed V and J ends, which lost 2 bases and 4 bases, there was a span of 7 bases. The CDR3 extends over 13 amino acids. The CDR3 is CASSLLFSDTQYF. The CDR3, as DNA: TGTGCCAGCAGCTTATTATTTTCAGATACGCAGTATTTT.

Here the CDR3 reads CASSVVSGRSDEQFF. CDR3 DNA: TGTGCCAGCAGTGTCGTGTCGGGGCGAAGCGATGAGCAGTTCTTC. The chain joins TRBV28 to TRBJ2-1, with D perhaps TRBD1 or TRBD2 (5 bases each). V was cut by 5 bases and J by 8 bases, with 19 bases left in between. The CDR3 consists of 15 residues. Germline V gene lookup returns CDR1 MDHEN and CDR2 SYDVKM.

The rearrangement links TRBV25-1 to TRBJ2-7; 10 bases map to TRBD1. The CDR3 totals 15 residues. Germline V gives CDR1 MGHDK, CDR2 SYGVNS. Unmatched junction bases numbered 2, after V lost 1 base and J lost 2 bases. This chain's CDR3 is CASSEWGTGAYEQYF. The CDR3 DNA sequence: TGTGCCAGCAGTGAATGGGGGACAGGGGCCTACGAGCAGTACTTC.

The chain has TRBV5-1 and TRBJ2-7; TRBD1 agrees at 8 bases. Per germline, CDR1 SGHRS and CDR2 YFSETQ. Germline trimming cut 4 bases from V and 3 bases from J; bases unmatched to any gene: 9. This CDR3 is 15 amino acids long. This chain's CDR3 is CASSPTGQGGYEQYF. The DNA of the CDR3 is TGCGCCAGCAGCCCGACTGGACAGGGAGGCTACGAGCAGTACTTC. The variable domain in full, with the rest retrieved from reference TRBV5-1 and TRBJ2-7, is KAGVTQTPRYLIKTRGQQVTLSCSPISGHRSVSWYQQTPGQGLQFLFEYFSETQRNKGNFPGRFSGRQFSNSRSEMNVSTLELGDSALYLCASSPTGQGGYEQYFGPGTRLTVT.